These T cell receptor beta chains were read from a single sample in a study of CD8 T cells in ankylosing spondylitis. TCRdb called the 5' RACE reads again in MiXCR, with one record for every CDR3 protein. The sample carries under 250,000 distinct CDR3 sequences, roughly a third recorded once. The sequenced sample consisted of blood, either unsorted or a sorted T cell fraction (not recorded which). These receptors all stem from a male donor with ankylosing spondylitis or in good health (not recorded which). Both conserved end residues are part of each CDR3. The D gene is left open where the match is weak. Size is omitted from some rows. Given values are once, few, many or a class for expanded clones.

-	few	TRBJ1-5	TRBV20-1	CSASNFGQPDQPQHF	TGCAGTGCTAGTAACTTCGGACAGCCGGATCAGCCCCAGCATTTT
-	-	TRBJ2-7	TRBV18	CASSPGTGNLYEQYF	TGTGCCAGCTCACCCGGGACGGGGAACCTCTACGAGCAGTACTTC
-	few	TRBJ1-5	TRBV20-1	CSAPSTGMQPQHF	TGCAGTGCCCCCTCGACGGGTATGCAGCCCCAGCATTTT
TRBD1	-	TRBJ1-5	TRBV7-3	CASSSRDRPHQPQHF	TGTGCCAGCAGCTCCCGGGACAGGCCTCATCAGCCCCAGCATTTT
-	-	TRBJ2-1	TRBV20-1	CSARRTNYGSNEQFF	TGCAGTGCTAGGCGGACTAACTATGGGAGCAATGAGCAGTTCTTC
TRBD1	few	TRBJ1-1	TRBV7-9	CASSPHRGEAFF	TGTGCCAGCAGCCCCCACAGGGGTGAAGCTTTCTTT
-	-	TRBJ2-1	TRBV7-9	CASSPRERLFF	TGTGCCAGCAGCCCCCGGGAACGCCTGTTCTTC
TRBD2	-	TRBJ2-7	TRBV20-1	CSAAPSGGGLTYEQYF	TGCAGTGCCGCCCCTAGCGGGGGAGGCCTGACCTACGAGCAGTACTTC
TRBD2	-	TRBJ2-3	TRBV12-3/TRBV12-4	CASSLVAGVGTDTQYF	TGTGCCAGCAGTTTAGTAGCGGGGGTGGGCACAGATACGCAGTATTTT
TRBD2	few	TRBJ2-5	TRBV12-3/TRBV12-4	CASNQLAGDQETQYF	TGTGCCAGCAACCAACTAGCGGGGGACCAAGAGACCCAGTACTTC
TRBD1	-	TRBJ1-1	TRBV9	CASSAGGIITEAFF	TGTGCCAGCAGCGCAGGGGGGATTATCACTGAAGCTTTCTTT
-	many	TRBJ2-7	TRBV12-3/TRBV12-4	CASSLAFIGEQYF	TGTGCCAGCAGTTTGGCGTTTATCGGCGAGCAGTACTTC
-	-	TRBJ2-5	TRBV11-2	CASSLRSRAEKETQYF	TGTGCCAGCAGCTTGCGGTCCCGAGCGGAAAAAGAGACCCAGTACTTC
TRBD1	few	TRBJ2-3	TRBV20-1	CSARDPQGQTLDTQYF	TGCAGTGCTAGAGATCCTCAGGGACAGACCCTAGATACGCAGTATTTT
-	few	TRBJ1-6	TRBV20-1	CSASSGGPLGPSPLHF	TGCAGTGCTTCCTCGGGGGGGCCCTTGGGTCCTTCACCCCTCCACTTT
-	-	TRBJ2-1	TRBV12-3/TRBV12-4	CASSQSINGNEQFF	TGTGCCAGCAGCCAGTCCATTAACGGGAATGAGCAGTTCTTC
TRBD1	-	TRBJ2-7	TRBV29-1	CSPSLKGQGNYEQYF	TGCAGCCCCTCCCTTAAGGGACAGGGCAACTACGAGCAGTACTTC
-	-	TRBJ1-5	TRBV20-1	CSASSQGDQPQHF	TGCAGTGCTAGTAGCCAGGGTGATCAGCCCCAGCATTTT
-	-	TRBJ2-7	TRBV5-1	CASSLAHYEQYF	TGCGCCAGCAGCCTGGCCCATTACGAGCAGTACTTC
-	many	TRBJ2-5	TRBV5-1	CASSPPGRSQETQYF	TGCGCCAGCAGCCCCCCTGGAAGGTCCCAAGAGACCCAGTACTTC
-	few	TRBJ2-5	TRBV20-1	CSASYVSQETQYF	TGCAGTGCTAGTTACGTCAGCCAAGAGACCCAGTACTTC
-	-	TRBJ2-5	TRBV6-5	CASSYSPGRETQYF	TGTGCCAGCAGTTACTCGCCGGGCCGGGAGACCCAGTACTTC
TRBD1	-	TRBJ2-3	TRBV6-1	CATDRGLTDTQYF	TGTGCCACCGACAGGGGTTTGACAGATACGCAGTATTTT
-	-	TRBJ1-2	TRBV5-6	CASSLVPFRNYGYTF	TGTGCCAGCAGCTTGGTTCCGTTCCGAAACTATGGCTACACCTTC
-	-	TRBJ1-5	TRBV20-1	CSAGRSGTDNQPQHF	TGCAGTGCTGGACGATCCGGGACGGACAATCAGCCCCAGCATTTT